This T cell receptor (beta chain) is drawn from a study of immune evolution from preneoplasia to lung adenocarcinoma. Regarding the study as a whole: Clonality was highest in normal lung, lower in later-stage lesions apparently. KRAS-mutant nodules had the highest T cell clonality.

The CDR3 totals 14 residues. Germline CDR1 reads KGHSH; CDR2 reads LQKENI. V lost 0 bases and J lost 6, with 9 bases in between. The repertoire was sequenced with immunoSEQ multiplex PCR; TCRdb's copy has only in-frame clones and lacks some. This table holds 9,000 to 10,000 clones, roughly three quarters found once. A word on this clone: The antigen remains undetermined.

Sequenced sample: FFPE lung adenocarcinoma in situ tissue. The TCR originated in a person older than 75 with lung adenocarcinoma. The J gene is TRBJ2-1, the V gene TRBV18; no definite D call. CDR3 sequence reads: CASSPPVHSNEQFF. CDR3 DNA sequence: TGTGCCAGCTCACCACCGGTGCACAGCAATGAGCAGTTCTTC. The entire variable domain, with the rest obtained from reference TRBV18 and TRBJ2-1, is as follows: NAGVMQNPRHLVRRRGQEARLRCSPMKGHSHVYWYRQLPEEGLKFMVYLQKENIIDESGMPKERFSAEFPKEGPSILRIQQVVRGDSAAYFCASSPPVHSNEQFFGPGTRLTVL.